The 5 T cell receptor beta chains presented below share a single source sample, sequenced in a study of T cell responses to AZD1222 COVID-19 vaccine. Profiled with immunoSEQ multiplex PCR; TCRdb holds only in-frame clones, not every one. This table holds about 140,000 clones, 80% to 90% found once. Material: peripheral blood, obtained on day 0 of AZD1222 vaccination. Receptor source: an adult in good health.

This clone was picked up one time. V usage is TRBV27 and J usage is TRBJ1-3; D uncertain. This CDR3 comprises 15 residues. Germline lookup yields CDR1 MNHEY and CDR2 SMNVEV (reference sequence). CDR3 region: CVFVGLGSGGNTIYF. For the CDR3, the DNA is TGTGTGTTTGTCGGCCTGGGGTCGGGTGGAAACACCATATATTTT.

CDR3 protein: CASSVLGTSSYNEQFF. The CDR3, as DNA: TGTGCCAGCAGCGTCCTTGGGACATCAAGCTACAATGAGCAGTTCTTC. The chain combines TRBV7-9 with TRBJ2-1; D may be TRBD1 (6 bases). V shed 5 bases and J shed 3 bases, with 17 bases lying between them. This CDR3 has 16 residues. The germline gives CDR1 SEHNR, CDR2 FQNEAQ (reference sequence).

The J gene is TRBJ1-3, the V gene TRBV13, with TRBD1 identical over 7 bases. This CDR3 region has 15 residues. Trimming at V came to 2 bases and at J to 1 base, leaving 2 bases not matched to a gene. In germline, CDR1 is PRHDT, CDR2 FYEKMQ (reference sequence). CDR3 in amino acids: CASSLRQGSGNTIYF. In DNA form, the CDR3 reads TGTGCCAGCAGCTTAAGACAGGGATCTGGAAACACCATATATTTT.

The chain carries TRBV16 and TRBJ1-1; D may be TRBD1 (5 bases). V shed 3 bases and J shed 4 bases, with 21 bases lying between them. Germline values: CDR1 KGHSY, CDR2 FQNENV. CDR3 size: 17 residues. The CDR3, as DNA: TGTGCCAGCAGCCATTCCCCCGGGACGGTGTTGAGCACTGAAGCTTTCTTT. This sequence encodes CASSHSPGTVLSTEAFF.

This clone was picked up a small number of times. V and J are TRBV6-5 and TRBJ1-5; D unresolved. The CDR3 runs 10 residues. Germline loops: CDR1 MNHEY, CDR2 SVGAGI. V dropped 8 bases and J dropped 4 bases, with 3 bases sitting between them. This CDR3 reads CASGNQPQHF. CDR3 nucleotides: TGTGCCAGCGGGAATCAGCCCCAGCATTTT.